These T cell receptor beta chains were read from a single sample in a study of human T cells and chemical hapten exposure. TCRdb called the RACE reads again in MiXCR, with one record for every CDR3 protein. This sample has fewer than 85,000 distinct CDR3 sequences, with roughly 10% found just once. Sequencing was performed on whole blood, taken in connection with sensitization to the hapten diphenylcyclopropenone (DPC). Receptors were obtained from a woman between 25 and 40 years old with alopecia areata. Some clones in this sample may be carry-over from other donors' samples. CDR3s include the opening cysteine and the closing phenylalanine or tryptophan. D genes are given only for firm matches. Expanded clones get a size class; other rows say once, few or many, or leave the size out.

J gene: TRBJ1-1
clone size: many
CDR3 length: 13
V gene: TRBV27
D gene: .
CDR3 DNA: TGTGCCAGCAGTTACAAGGAGAACACTGAAGCTTTCTTT
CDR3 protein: CASSYKENTEAFF

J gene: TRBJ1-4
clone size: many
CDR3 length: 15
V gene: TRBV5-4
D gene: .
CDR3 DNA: TGTGCCAGCAGCTTGGGCATAAAAACTAATGAAAAACTGTTTTTT
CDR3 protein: CASSLGIKTNEKLFF

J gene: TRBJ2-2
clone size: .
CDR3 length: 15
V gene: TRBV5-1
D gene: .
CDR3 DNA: TGCGCCAGCAGCTTGCTGGGGACCAACACCGGGGAGCTGTTTTTT
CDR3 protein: CASSLLGTNTGELFF

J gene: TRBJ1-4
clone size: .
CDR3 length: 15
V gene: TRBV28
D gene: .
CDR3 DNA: TGTGCCAGCAGTTTAGGGGGGGCTGCTAATGAAAAACTGTTTTTT
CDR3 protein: CASSLGGAANEKLFF

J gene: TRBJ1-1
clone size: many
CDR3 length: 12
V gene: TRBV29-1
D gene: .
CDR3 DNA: TGCAGCGTTGACACAGAGAACACTGAAGCTTTCTTT
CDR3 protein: CSVDTENTEAFF

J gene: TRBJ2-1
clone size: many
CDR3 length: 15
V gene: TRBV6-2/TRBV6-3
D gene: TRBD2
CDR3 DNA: TGTGCCAGCAGGTACTCGGGACTAGCGGGGGGTGAGCAGTTCTTC
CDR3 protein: CASRYSGLAGGEQFF

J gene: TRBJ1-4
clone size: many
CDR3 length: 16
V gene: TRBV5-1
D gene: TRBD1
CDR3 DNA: TGCGCCAGCAGCTTGTACTCACAGGGGAAGAATGAAAAACTGTTTTTT
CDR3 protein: CASSLYSQGKNEKLFF

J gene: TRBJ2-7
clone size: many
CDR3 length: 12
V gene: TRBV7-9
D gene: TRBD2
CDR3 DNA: TGTGCCAGCAGTTCTAGCGGGGACGTGCAGTACTTC
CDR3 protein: CASSSSGDVQYF

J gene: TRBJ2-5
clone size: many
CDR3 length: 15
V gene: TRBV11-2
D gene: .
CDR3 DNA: TGTGCCAGCAGCTTAAGAGGGAGCCCCTCAGAGACCCAGTACTTC
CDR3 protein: CASSLRGSPSETQYF

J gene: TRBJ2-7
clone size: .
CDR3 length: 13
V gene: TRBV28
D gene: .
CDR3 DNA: TGTGCCAGCGCCCGTGGGTTCGCCTACGAGCAGTACTTC
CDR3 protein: CASARGFAYEQYF

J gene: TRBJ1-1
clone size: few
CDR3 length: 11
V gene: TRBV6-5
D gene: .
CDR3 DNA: TGTGCCAGCAGTTATTTAGACAGGGCTTTCTTT
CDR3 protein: CASSYLDRAFF

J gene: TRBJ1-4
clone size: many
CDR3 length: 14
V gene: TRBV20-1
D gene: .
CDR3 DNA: TGCAGTGCTAGAGGCCCCAGGGAAAATGAAAAACTGTTTTTT
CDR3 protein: CSARGPRENEKLFF

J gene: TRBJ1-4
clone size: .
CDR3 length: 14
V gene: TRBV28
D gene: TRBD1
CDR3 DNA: TGTGCCAGCAGTTCGGGACAGGGAGGCGAAAAACTGTTTTTT
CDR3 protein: CASSSGQGGEKLFF

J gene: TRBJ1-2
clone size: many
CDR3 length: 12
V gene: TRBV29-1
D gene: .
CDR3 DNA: TGCAGCGTTGTTTCGGCGTGGTATGGCTACACCTTC
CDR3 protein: CSVVSAWYGYTF

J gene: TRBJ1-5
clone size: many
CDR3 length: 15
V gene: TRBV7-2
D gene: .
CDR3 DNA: TGTGCCAGCAGCTTAGTAGGGGGAGGCGATCAGCCCCAGCATTTT
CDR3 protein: CASSLVGGGDQPQHF

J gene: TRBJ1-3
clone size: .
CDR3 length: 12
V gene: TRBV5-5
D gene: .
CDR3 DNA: TGTGCCAGCAGCTTAAGAGGAAACACCATATATTTT
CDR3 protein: CASSLRGNTIYF

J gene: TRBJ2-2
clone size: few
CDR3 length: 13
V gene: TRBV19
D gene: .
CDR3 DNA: TGTGCCAGTAGACACAGGGATACCGGGGAGCTGTTTTTT
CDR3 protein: CASRHRDTGELFF

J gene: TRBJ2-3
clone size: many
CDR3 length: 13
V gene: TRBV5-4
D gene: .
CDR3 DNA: TGTGCCAGCAGCGATAGGTTTCAAGATACGCAGTATTTT
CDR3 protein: CASSDRFQDTQYF

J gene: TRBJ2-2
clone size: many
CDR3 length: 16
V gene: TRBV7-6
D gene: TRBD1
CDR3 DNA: TGTGCCAGCAGTTTACCGACAGGGATGGACACCGGGGAGCTGTTTTTT
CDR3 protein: CASSLPTGMDTGELFF

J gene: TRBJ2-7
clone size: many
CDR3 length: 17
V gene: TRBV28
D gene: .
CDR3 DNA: TGTGCCAGCAGTTTACTGTTGGGGGGAATACAGTCCTACGAGCAGTACTTC
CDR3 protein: CASSLLLGGIQSYEQYF

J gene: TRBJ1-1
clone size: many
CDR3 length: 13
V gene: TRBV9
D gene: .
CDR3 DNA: TGTGCCAGCAGCGTGAAACTGAACACTGAAGCTTTCTTT
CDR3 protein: CASSVKLNTEAFF

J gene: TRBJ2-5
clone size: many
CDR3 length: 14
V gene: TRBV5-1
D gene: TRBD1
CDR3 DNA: TGCGCCAGCAGCCAGGGACAGGATAAAGAGACCCAGTACTTC
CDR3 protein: CASSQGQDKETQYF

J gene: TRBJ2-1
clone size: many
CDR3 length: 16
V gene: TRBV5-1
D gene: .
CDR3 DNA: TGCGCCAGCAGCTTGGAGGGACCCAGCTCCTACAATGAGCAGTTCTTC
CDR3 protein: CASSLEGPSSYNEQFF

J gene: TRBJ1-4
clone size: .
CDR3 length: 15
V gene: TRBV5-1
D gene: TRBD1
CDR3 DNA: TGCGCCAGCAGCACCGGGGACAGCTATGGTGAAAAACTGTTTTTT
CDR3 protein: CASSTGDSYGEKLFF